Listed below are T cell receptor beta chains from one sample, sequenced in a study of blood T cell repertoires in COVID-19. Assay used: immunoSEQ multiplex PCR; TCRdb lists only in-frame clones, some missing. The data contain around 200,000 clones, around 86% of them singletons. The sequencing input was peripheral blood. The receptors shown here come from a woman between 40 and 55 years old with acute or convalescent COVID-19. CDR3s include the opening cysteine and the closing phenylalanine or tryptophan. A D gene is named only where the DNA matches it firmly.

d_call: TRBD2
j_call: TRBJ2-3
v_call: TRBV5-4
cdr3_aa: CASSPTTSGGSSTDTQYF

d_call: TRBD2
j_call: TRBJ2-5
v_call: TRBV28
cdr3_aa: CASSWFAGGPWETQYF

d_call: TRBD1
j_call: TRBJ2-5
v_call: TRBV7-3
cdr3_aa: CASSSGQGRMETQYF

d_call: .
j_call: TRBJ2-1
v_call: TRBV2
cdr3_aa: CASSAKWGGRNEQFF

d_call: TRBD1
j_call: TRBJ1-4
v_call: TRBV30
cdr3_aa: CAWRRGLTNFATNEKLFF

d_call: .
j_call: TRBJ1-4
v_call: TRBV3-1/TRBV3-2
cdr3_aa: CASSLAGGSEKLFF

d_call: .
j_call: TRBJ2-3
v_call: TRBV28
cdr3_aa: CATTRLAAYTDTQYF

d_call: .
j_call: TRBJ2-7
v_call: TRBV27
cdr3_aa: CATRDTLAYEQYF

d_call: .
j_call: TRBJ1-6
v_call: TRBV6-5
cdr3_aa: CASSYEGAYNSPLHF

d_call: .
j_call: TRBJ2-1
v_call: TRBV27
cdr3_aa: CASRDRPGSEQFF

d_call: TRBD1
j_call: TRBJ1-1
v_call: TRBV6-6
cdr3_aa: CASSSTGHTEAFF

d_call: .
j_call: TRBJ1-2
v_call: TRBV30
cdr3_aa: CAWSVLGVFVGYTF

d_call: .
j_call: TRBJ2-1
v_call: TRBV7-3
cdr3_aa: CASSPPSGNEQFF

d_call: .
j_call: TRBJ1-1
v_call: TRBV30
cdr3_aa: CAWSRQYVNTEAFF

d_call: .
j_call: TRBJ1-5
v_call: TRBV6-5
cdr3_aa: CASSYGEGPQHF